The 7 T cell receptor beta chains in this list originate from one sample, sequenced in a study of OX40 agonist ivuxolimab in advanced cancers. Library preparation employed the immunoSEQ multiplex PCR assay. TCRdb took over this immuneACCESS table, retaining in-frame rearrangements with V and J assigned. Such tables are incomplete; in checked studies, under half of the missing clones stem from an unresolved V gene, and the remainder is unexplained. For this sample the table gives about 58,000 clones, of which roughly three quarters were detected only once. The top ten constitute approximately 1% of the sample. The sequenced sample was CD4+ or CD8+ T cells sorted from blood, obtained in a trial of the OX40 agonist ivuxolimab. These receptors were collected from an adult with an advanced solid tumor such as melanoma, head and neck, liver or kidney cancer.

The rearrangement uses TRBV4-1 and TRBJ2-3; D possibly uses TRBD1 or TRBD2 (7 bases each). V gave up 1 base and J gave up 4 bases, with 18 bases separating them. The CDR3 is 17 amino acids. From germline, CDR1 is MGHRA and CDR2 YSYEKL. The CDR3, as DNA: TGCGCCAGCAGCCAAGCCCCGACTAGCAGGGGGGCAGATACGCAGTATTTT. It translates to CASSQAPTSRGADTQYF.

This clone was counted once. The chain is built from TRBV6-6 and TRBJ1-5, with D possibly being TRBD1 (5 bases). From germline, CDR1 is MNHNY and CDR2 SVGAGI (reference sequence). The ends were cut back, 0 bases at V and 6 bases at J, with 12 bases in the middle. The CDR3 has 15 amino acids. CDR3: CASSYSGTRIQPQHF. The CDR3 DNA reads as TGTGCCAGCAGTTACTCAGGGACCCGGATTCAGCCCCAGCATTTT.

The rearrangement uses TRBV11-3 and TRBJ2-3; TRBD2 aligns across 13 bases. J was trimmed by 5 bases and V by 8 bases; bases with no gene match: 10. Germline V gene data show CDR1 as SGHNT and CDR2 as YENEEA. The CDR3 contains 16 residues. Here the CDR3 DNA reads TGTGCCAGCGGACCCGGGACTAGCGGGAATCGAGATACGCAGTATTTT. As protein: CASGPGTSGNRDTQYF.

This clone was detected once. The V and J genes are TRBV9 and TRBJ2-2; TRBD1 matches at 7 bases. The CDR3 has 15 amino acids. CDR1 SGDLS and CDR2 YYNGEE come from the germline V gene. The V gene end was trimmed by 5 bases and the J gene end by 4 bases; junction bases not matched to a gene: 8. CDR3 DNA sequence: TGTGCCAGCAGTGTCTGGGGGACAGTCACCGGGGAGCTGTTTTTT. This translates into CASSVWGTVTGELFF.

CDR3 bases: TGTGCCAGTAGTCTAGGGGACTTATATTCGAGCGAAAAACTGTTTTTT. This sequence encodes CASSLGDLYSSEKLFF. The chain is built from TRBV19 and TRBJ1-4, with a weak D call TRBD1 (5 bases). CDR1 and CDR2 from the germline V gene are LNHDA and SQIVND (reference sequence). This CDR3 has 16 residues. With 5 bases removed from V and 8 bases from J, the gap between germline ends came to 21 bases.

The V and J genes are TRBV19 and TRBJ2-5; D remains unclear. Germline CDR1 and CDR2: LNHDA and SQIVND (reference sequence). Trimming pared 5 bases from V and 2 bases from J, leaving 15 bases between. The CDR3 loop spans 15 amino acids. The DNA of the CDR3 is TGTGCCAGTAGTCCGACACAAGCAAGACAAGAGACCCAGTACTTC. This gives the protein CASSPTQARQETQYF.

The chain links TRBV6-6 to TRBJ1-5, with no clear D. With 4 bases removed from V and 2 bases from J, the gap between germline ends came to 9 bases. This CDR3 region has 14 residues. CDR1 and CDR2 (germline): MNHNY, SVGAGI (reference sequence). Here the CDR3 reads CASSWTAGNQPQHF. As DNA, the CDR3 is TGTGCCAGCAGTTGGACGGCCGGCAATCAGCCCCAGCATTTT.